This entry lists 22 T cell receptor beta chains sequenced from one sample in a study of T cell clonality in common variable immunodeficiency. Method: immunoSEQ multiplex PCR; TCRdb's copy keeps in-frame clones and lacks some. The specimen gives roughly 60,000 clones without singletons; the ten biggest hold about 1.5%. The sample was peripheral blood mononuclear cells. These receptors all stem from a person aged 18 to 75 in good health.

This clone was observed many times. The read ends 3 residues before the CDR3 terminus; that terminus is restored from the germline J gene. The chain is built from TRBV28 and TRBJ2-7, with TRBD1 matching over 9 bases. Germline V gene lookup returns CDR1 MDHEN and CDR2 SYDVKM. V trimming: 5 bases; J trimming: 0 bases; junction bases outside the gene matches: 5. This CDR3 has 15 amino acids. The sequenced CDR3 bases are TGTGCCAGCAGTCCCCTGACAGGGGGCTCCTACGAG. It yields the protein CASSPLTGGSYE. The entire CDR3 reads CASSPLTGGSYEQYF.

This clone was recorded at least ten times. Read coverage stops 3 residues before the CDR3 terminus; the germline J gene supplies the remainder. This sequence joins TRBV9 and TRBJ1-2; D ambiguous. CDR3 length equals 16 residues. V lost 6 bases and J 4 bases, leaving 22 bases between the germline ends. Per germline, CDR1 SGDLS and CDR2 YYNGEE. The part of the CDR3 DNA that was read is TGTGCCAGCATCCATCGGGGTCACCGTAACCCCTATGGC. It specifies CASIHRGHRNPYG. The full CDR3 is CASIHRGHRNPYGYTF.

This clone was counted ten times or more. The read ends 3 residues early relative to the CDR3; the germline J gene fills the gap. The rearrangement joins TRBV5-1 to TRBJ2-7, with 8 bases aligning to TRBD1. The CDR3 loop spans 14 amino acids. Trimming removed 2 bases from V and 3 bases from J; junction bases left unmatched: 4. In germline, CDR1 is SGHRS, CDR2 YFSETQ. The CDR3 sequence is CASSFQGAVYEQYF. CDR3 DNA, as far as it was read: TGCGCCAGCAGCTTCCAGGGGGCGGTCTACGAG.

This clone showed up many times. Read coverage stops 3 residues before the CDR3 terminus; the germline J gene supplies the remainder. The chain has TRBV28 and TRBJ2-7; TRBD2 matches at 9 bases. The CDR3 consists of 16 residues. V trimming: 5 bases; J trimming: 0 bases; junction bases outside the gene matches: 8. Germline CDR1 MDHEN, CDR2 SYDVKM. The CDR3 bases that were read are TGTGCCAGCAGTCAACCGAAGCGGGAGGCCTCCTACGAG. Residues: CASSQPKREASYE. The whole CDR3 reads CASSQPKREASYEQYF.

The sample holds many counts of this clone. CDR3 DNA, as far as it was read: TGTGCCTGGAGTCGAGGACTAGCGGGCACACCCAAGATCACAGATACG. Translated, it gives CAWSRGLAGTPKITDT. The CDR3 reads in full as CAWSRGLAGTPKITDTQYF. The chain has TRBV30 and TRBJ2-3, with 11 bases fitting TRBD2. The read terminates 3 residues before the CDR3 end, so the remaining end is supplied by the germline J gene. The CDR3 has 19 residues. Germline CDR1 reads GTSNPN; CDR2 reads SVGIG (reference sequence). The trim removed 2 bases at V and 2 bases at J, leaving 15 bases unmatched.

This clone was seen many times. The read gets to within 3 residues of the CDR3 end, and the germline J gene fills in the rest. The chain carries TRBV5-4 and TRBJ2-2, with D possibly matching TRBD1 (6 bases). CDR3 size: 15 residues. Germline V gene lookup returns CDR1 SGHNT and CDR2 YYREEE (reference sequence). The sequenced part of the CDR3 DNA is TGTGCCAGCAGCTTGATAGAGCCAGGGGCCAACGTG. The encoded protein is CASSLIEPGANV. The full CDR3 sequence reads CASSLIEPGANVLFF.

At least ten counts were recorded for this clone. Read sequence stops 3 residues before the CDR3 end, and the germline J gene provides the missing end. The V and J genes are TRBV10-3 and TRBJ2-1, with 11 bases that match TRBD2. The CDR3 is 14 residues long. After removal of 5 bases from V and 6 bases from J, the junction contained 3 bases not matched to a gene. Germline loops: CDR1 ENHRY, CDR2 SYGVKD. CDR3 in amino acids: CAISTSGSSNEQFF. The part of the CDR3 DNA that was read is TGTGCCATCAGTACTAGCGGGAGTAGCAATGAG.

This clone was detected ten times or more. This sequence may be a read error, since a much larger clone differs from it by one base. The read ends 3 residues shy of where the CDR3 ends; the end is completed using the germline J gene. V is TRBV4-2 and J is TRBJ2-2; D gene uncertain. The length of the CDR3 is 16 residues. In germline, CDR1 is LGHNA, CDR2 YNFKEQ. The sequenced part of the CDR3 DNA is TGCGCCAGCAGCCAAGATGCGGCAAATGGTACCGGGGAG. Encoded protein: CASSQDAANGTGE. The full CDR3 is CASSQDAANGTGELFF.

This clone was recorded many times. With the read ending 3 residues before the CDR3 end, the germline J gene is used to fill in that end. This chain links TRBV2 with TRBJ1-1, with TRBD1 matching over 8 bases. Trimming removed 2 bases from V and 5 bases from J; junction bases left unmatched: 4. Germline V CDR1 and CDR2: SNHLY, FYNNEI. This CDR3 is 14 amino acids long. CDR3 bases read: TGTGCCAGCAGTGAAACAGGGGGGTATACTGAA. Protein sequence: CASSETGGYTE. The whole CDR3 protein is CASSETGGYTEAFF.

This clone was found many times. The read is 3 residues too short to cover the CDR3 end, so that end is filled in from the germline J gene. V and J are TRBV29-1 and TRBJ1-1, with 8 positions matching TRBD1. The CDR3 totals 15 residues. V gave up 3 bases and J gave up 2 bases; unmatched junction bases: 8. The germline CDR1 and CDR2 sequences are SQVTM and ANQGSEA. CDR3 DNA, as far as it was read: TGCAGCGTTGAGGACAGGGCCCTCTTTAACACTGAA. It is translated as CSVEDRALFNTE. The entire CDR3 reads CSVEDRALFNTEAFF. Filled out from reference TRBV29-1 and TRBJ1-1, the complete variable domain reads SAVISQKPSRDICQRGTSLTIQCQVDSQVTMMFWYRQQPGQSLTLIATANQGSEATYESGFVIDKFPISRPNLTFSTLTVSNMSPEDSSIYLCSVEDRALFNTEAFFGQGTRLTVV.

Many counts were recorded for this clone. Read data end 3 residues before the CDR3 end; the end is taken from the germline J gene. The chain recombines TRBV20-1 with TRBJ1-2; D perhaps matches TRBD1 (6 bases). Looked up from germline, CDR1 is DFQATT and CDR2 is SNEGSKA (reference sequence). This CDR3 contains 16 residues. V gave up 0 bases and J gave up 0 bases, with 14 bases separating them. The CDR3 here is CSARDTGFGANYGYTF. The CDR3 DNA, read in part, is TGCAGTGCTAGAGATACAGGGTTTGGGGCTAACTATGGC.

The table lists this clone with many counts. A read error may account for a junction end that differs from germline. The read finishes 3 residues shy of the CDR3 end, and the germline J gene is used to complete it. The rearrangement uses TRBV4-2 and TRBJ2-2, with D tentatively TRBD1 or TRBD2 (5 bases each). CDR1 is LGHNA and CDR2 is YNFKEQ in the germline V gene. The CDR3 is 16 amino acids. The sequenced part of the CDR3 DNA is TGCGCCAGCAGCCAAGATAGAGGGGTAAACACCGGGGAG. Protein product: CASSQDRGVNTGE. The complete CDR3 reads CASSQDRGVNTGELFF.

This clone has only a few counts. The read falls 3 residues short of the CDR3 end, and the missing part is taken from the germline J gene. The same CDR3 arises from other DNA sequences in this sample as well. The chain uses TRBV20-1 and TRBJ2-3, with 7 bases aligning to TRBD2. This CDR3 region has 18 residues. V was pared by 2 bases and J by 6 bases, with 20 bases of the junction left unmatched. Per germline, CDR1 DFQATT and CDR2 SNEGSKA (reference sequence). CDR3 protein: CSARMRGYGRLHTDTQYF. The CDR3 DNA, read in part, is TGCAGTGCTAGAATGCGGGGGTATGGACGGTTGCACACGGATACG.

This clone was recorded at least ten times. The read ends 3 residues shy of where the CDR3 ends; the end is completed using the germline J gene. The genes are TRBV29-1 and TRBJ2-3, with 12 bases fitting TRBD2. The V and J ends lost 4 bases and 2 bases, in that order; junction bases with no gene match: 4. Germline CDR1 SQVTM, CDR2 ANQGSEA. This CDR3 is 15 amino acids long. CDR3 bases read: TGCAGCGTTGGTCGGACTAGCGGGGACACAGATACG. Its translation is CSVGRTSGDTDT. The CDR3 as a whole reads CSVGRTSGDTDTQYF.

The sample holds many counts of this clone. The CDR3 bases that were read are TGCAGTGCTAGACCCTATCTCCCCTACAATGAG. As protein: CSARPYLPYNE. The whole CDR3 sequence reads CSARPYLPYNEQFF. The genes are TRBV20-1 and TRBJ2-1; D not certain. The read ends 3 residues early relative to the CDR3; the germline J gene fills the gap. The CDR3 loop spans 14 amino acids. The V end lost 2 bases, the J end lost 2 bases, and 10 bases lay between the germline ends. Germline CDR1 DFQATT, CDR2 SNEGSKA (reference sequence).

This clone has at least ten counts. The read comes to an end 3 residues before the CDR3 does, leaving the germline J gene to fill in the end. The chain has TRBV5-1 and TRBJ2-3, with D possibly being TRBD1 (5 bases). This CDR3 has 14 amino acids. Germline-derived CDR1 and CDR2 are SGHRS and YFSETQ. V lost 5 bases to trimming and J lost 6 bases, with 16 bases between them. The sequenced CDR3 bases are TGCGCCAGCAGTGCAGGGTCAGACAAGGATACG. It is translated as CASSAGSDKDT. The entire CDR3 protein reads CASSAGSDKDTQYF.

This clone was detected ten times or more. The CDR3 end is not reached by the read, which stops 3 residues before it; the germline J gene fills it in. This sequence joins TRBV15 and TRBJ2-3, with a tentative D call TRBD2 (5 bases). The germline V gene encodes CDR1 LNHNV and CDR2 YYDKDF (reference sequence). The CDR3 is made up of 14 amino acids. V lost 0 bases and J 7 bases, leaving 11 bases between the germline ends. Here the CDR3 reads CATSRDRGQNTQYF. The CDR3 bases that were read are TGTGCCACCAGCAGAGATCGCGGGCAAAATACG.

This clone was recorded at least ten times. The read halts 3 residues ahead of the CDR3 end, with the missing end drawn from the germline J gene. The chain carries TRBV7-6 and TRBJ2-7, with a possible D match to TRBD1 (5 bases). There are 11 residues in the CDR3. Deletions cut 5 bases from V and 3 bases from J, with 5 bases between. Per germline, CDR1 SGHVS and CDR2 FNYEAQ. The DNA read from the CDR3 is TGTGCCAGCAGCGACAGCTACGAG. Protein product: CASSDSYE. The full-length CDR3 reads as CASSDSYEQYF.

This clone was recorded many times. The read ends 3 residues shy of where the CDR3 ends; the end is completed using the germline J gene. This chain links TRBV5-1 with TRBJ2-7; D is uncertain. Deletions cut 0 bases from V and 5 bases from J, with 12 bases between. The CDR3 contains 14 residues. Germline V gives CDR1 SGHRS, CDR2 YFSETQ. The CDR3 loop is CASSLDPGINEQYF. The covered CDR3 bases are TGCGCCAGCAGCTTGGATCCGGGTATCAACGAG.

This clone came up many times. The DNA ends 3 residues before the CDR3 does, and the rest of the CDR3 is filled in from the germline J gene. The chain employs TRBV30 and TRBJ2-2, with 7 bases aligning to TRBD1. CDR1 GTSNPN and CDR2 SVGIG come from the germline V gene (reference sequence). V lost 4 bases and J lost 2; bases outside the gene matches: 4. The CDR3 length is 14 residues. Incomplete CDR3 DNA: TGTGCCTGGATAGAGGGGGCAAACACCGGGGAG. It is translated as CAWIEGANTGE. The whole CDR3 sequence is CAWIEGANTGELFF.

This clone came up many times. The read terminates 3 residues ahead of where the CDR3 ends, so the germline J gene completes it. The chain couples TRBV6-2 or TRBV6-3 to TRBJ2-5, with TRBD2 as a possible D gene (6 bases). Germline CDR1 reads MNHEY; CDR2 reads SVGEGT. Trimming shortened V by 6 bases and J by 5 bases, and 19 bases separated the two germline ends. This CDR3 comprises 15 residues. CDR3 DNA, as far as it was read: TGTGCCAGCAGGGGGAGCGCGGGGACGGCGGAGACC. Residues: CASRGSAGTAET. The whole CDR3 is CASRGSAGTAETQYF.

This clone was seen many times. CDR3 sequence reads: CASSLKTDADTQYF. The covered CDR3 bases are TGTGCCAGCAGCTTGAAGACAGATGCAGATACG. V and J are TRBV5-6 and TRBJ2-3, with a tentative D call TRBD1 (5 bases). The read terminates 3 residues before the CDR3 end, so the remaining end is supplied by the germline J gene. Trimming took 1 base from V and 4 from J, leaving 10 bases between them. The CDR3 contains 14 residues. Germline V CDR1 and CDR2: SGHDT, YYEEEE.